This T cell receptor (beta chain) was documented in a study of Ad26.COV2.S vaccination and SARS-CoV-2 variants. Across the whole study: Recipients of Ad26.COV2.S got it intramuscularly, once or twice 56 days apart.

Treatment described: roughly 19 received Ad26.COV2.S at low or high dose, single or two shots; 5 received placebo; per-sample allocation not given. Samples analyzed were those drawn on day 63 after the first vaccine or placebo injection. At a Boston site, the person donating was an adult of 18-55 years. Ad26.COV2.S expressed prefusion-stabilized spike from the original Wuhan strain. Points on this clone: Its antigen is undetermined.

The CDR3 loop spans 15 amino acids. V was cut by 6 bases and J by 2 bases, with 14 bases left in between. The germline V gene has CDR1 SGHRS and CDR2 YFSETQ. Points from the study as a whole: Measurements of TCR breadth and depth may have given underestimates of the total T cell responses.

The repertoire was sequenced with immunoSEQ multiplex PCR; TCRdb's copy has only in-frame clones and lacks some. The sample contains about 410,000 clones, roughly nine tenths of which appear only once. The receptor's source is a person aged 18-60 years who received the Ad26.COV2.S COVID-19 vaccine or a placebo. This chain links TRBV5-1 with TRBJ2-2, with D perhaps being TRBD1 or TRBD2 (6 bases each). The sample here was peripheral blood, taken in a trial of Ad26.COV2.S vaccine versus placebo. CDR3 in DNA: TGCGCCAGCACCTTAGGGGGGACTAACACCGGGGAGCTGTTTTTT. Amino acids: CASTLGGTNTGELFF.